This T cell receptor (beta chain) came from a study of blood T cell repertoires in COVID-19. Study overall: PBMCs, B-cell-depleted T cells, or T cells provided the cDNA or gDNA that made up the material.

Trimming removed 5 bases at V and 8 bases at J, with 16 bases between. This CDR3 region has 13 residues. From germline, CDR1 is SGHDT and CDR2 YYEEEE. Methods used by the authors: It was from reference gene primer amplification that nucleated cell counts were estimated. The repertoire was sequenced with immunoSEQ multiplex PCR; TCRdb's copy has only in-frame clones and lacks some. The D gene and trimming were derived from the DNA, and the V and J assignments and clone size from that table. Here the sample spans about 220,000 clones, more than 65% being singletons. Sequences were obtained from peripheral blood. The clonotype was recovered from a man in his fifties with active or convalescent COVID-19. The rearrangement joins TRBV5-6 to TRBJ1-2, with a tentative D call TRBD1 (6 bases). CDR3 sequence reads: CASRPTGMGGYTF. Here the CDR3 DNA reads TGTGCCAGCAGGCCCACAGGGATGGGCGGCTACACCTTC. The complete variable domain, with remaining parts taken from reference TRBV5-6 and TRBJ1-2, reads DAGVTQSPTHLIKTRGQQVTLRCSPKSGHDTVSWYQQALGQGPQFIFQYYEEEERQRGNFPDRFSGHQFPNYSSELNVNALLLGDSALYLCASRPTGMGGYTFGSGTRLTVV.